This T cell receptor beta chain was sequenced during a study of response to subunit inactivated influenza vaccine. The ends lost 7 bases at V and 7 bases at J; junction bases unmatched: 15. Germline V lookup: CDR1 MNHEY, CDR2 SMNVEV (reference sequence). The CDR3 has 15 residues. Study observations and caveats: Every seasonal influenza vaccination brings in few new T cells, the authors suggested.

Turning to this clonotype: Its matching antigen is unknown.

TCRdb used MiXCR to reprocess the RT-PCR reads, holding one entry per CDR3 protein. The top ten clones hold 1.9% of a sample with about 520,000 distinct CDR3 sequences, less than 30% of them seen once. This specimen consisted of CD4+ T cells sorted from PBMCs, obtained more than 4 days after vaccination. The clonotype originates from a man over 45 who received an inactivated influenza vaccine. The J gene is TRBJ2-7, the V gene TRBV27; 8 nucleotides align to TRBD2. The CDR3, as DNA: TGTGCCAGCAACCCTGCTGGAGCGGGGGCAGGAGAGCAGTACTTC. This encodes CASNPAGAGAGEQYF.